This T cell receptor (beta chain) comes out of a study of OX40 agonist ivuxolimab in advanced cancers. Study overall: Aged roughly 23 to 80 with a mean of 60 years, they were 82.7% male. Broader study findings: The average count of expanded clones was higher among CD8+ T cells than among CD4+.

This clone has more than one count but fewer than ten. Its antigen is currently unknown. The timepoints at which blood was sampled were baseline, cycle 4 day 1, and cycle 7 day 1. This table comes from immunoSEQ multiplex PCR, and its TCRdb copy is limited to in-frame clones, with some not included. The data show under 20,000 clones, around 77% seen once. The CDR3 is 11 amino acids. Germline V gives CDR1 LNHDA, CDR2 SQIVND (reference sequence). Sequencing was performed on CD4+ or CD8+ T cells sorted from blood, taken in a trial of the OX40 agonist ivuxolimab. The sequence came from an adult with an advanced solid tumor such as melanoma, head and neck, liver or kidney cancer. The chain joins TRBV19 to TRBJ1-1; 8 bases match TRBD1. CDR3 in DNA: TGTGCGACACAGGGGGACACTGAAGCTTTCTTT. It yields the protein CATQGDTEAFF.